This passage covers 17 T cell receptor beta chains from one sample sequenced in a study of blood T cell repertoires in COVID-19. Produced via immunoSEQ multiplex PCR; TCRdb's table is partial and in-frame only. Found here are 200,000 to 250,000 clones, about nine tenths of them singletons; the top ten hold roughly 5%. Sequenced sample: peripheral blood. The receptors derive from a woman aged 40 to 49 with acute or convalescent COVID-19.

This sequence joins TRBV10-1 and TRBJ2-5, with D perhaps TRBD1 (6 bases). The CDR3 sequence is 14 residues long. The germline V gene has CDR1 WNHNN and CDR2 SYGVQD (reference sequence). V shed 6 bases and J shed 3 bases, with 14 bases lying between them. CDR3 amino acids: CASSHRVGKETQYF. The CDR3 bases are TGCGCCAGCAGCCACAGGGTGGGGAAAGAGACCCAGTACTTC.

The V call is TRBV11-2, the J call TRBJ1-2; a weak D match, TRBD1 (6 bases). From germline, CDR1 is SGHAT and CDR2 FQNNGV. CDR3 length: 13 amino acids. Trimming took 5 bases from V and 3 from J, leaving 10 bases between them. CDR3 sequence reads: CASSIGGDYGYTF. The CDR3 region has the DNA TGTGCCAGCAGCATAGGGGGGGACTATGGCTACACCTTC.

The genes are TRBV7-2 and TRBJ1-2; 9 nucleotides match TRBD1. This CDR3 is 14 amino acids long. Per germline, CDR1 SGHTA and CDR2 FQGNSA. V was clipped by 5 bases and J by 2 bases; unmatched bases: 3. The DNA of the CDR3 is TGTGCCAGCAGCGTTGGGACAGGGAACTATGGCTACACCTTC. Amino acids: CASSVGTGNYGYTF. Full variable domain (remainder filled in from reference TRBV7-2 and TRBJ1-2): GAGVSQSPSNKVTEKGKDVELRCDPISGHTALYWYRQSLGQGLEFLIYFQGNSAPDKSGLPSDRFSAERTGGSVSTLTIQRTQQEDSAVYLCASSVGTGNYGYTFGSGTRLTVV.

This rearrangement joins TRBV12-5 to TRBJ2-1; 11 positions agree with TRBD2. The CDR3 extends over 18 amino acids. Germline CDR1 is LGHNT and CDR2 is FRNRAP. With 3 bases clipped from V and 0 bases from J, the junction kept 7 bases outside the gene matches. The CDR3 here is CASGFTTSGASSYNEQFF. The CDR3 bases are TGTGCTAGTGGTTTCACGACTAGCGGGGCAAGCTCCTACAATGAGCAGTTCTTC.

This clone was recorded once. The chain joins TRBV7-6 to TRBJ1-2, with 7 bases identical to TRBD1. Trimming cost V 3 bases and J 13 bases; bases outside gene matches: 17. CDR1 and CDR2 from the germline V gene are SGHVS and FNYEAQ. This CDR3 contains 15 residues. Here the CDR3 DNA reads TGTGCCAGCAGCTTTTCAGAGGGGGCAAAACCCCGGGGCACCTTC. This sequence encodes CASSFSEGAKPRGTF.

The chain is built from TRBV24-1 and TRBJ2-1, with 9 bases matching TRBD1. V was pared by 4 bases and J by 16 bases, with 13 bases of the junction left unmatched. The CDR3 covers 14 residues. Per the germline V gene, CDR1 is KGHDR and CDR2 is SFDVKD. CDR3 nucleotide sequence: TGTGCCACCAGTGACCCTTATAACGGACAGGGGAATTTCTTC. It encodes CATSDPYNGQGNFF.

The rearrangement links TRBV5-1 to TRBJ2-7; 8 bases agree with TRBD1. The length of the CDR3 is 15 residues. The ends lost 4 bases at V and 0 bases at J; junction bases unmatched: 6. Germline V CDR1 and CDR2: SGHRS, YFSETQ. The CDR3 nucleotides read TGCGCCAGCAGCACCGGACAGGGACCCTCCTACGAGCAGTACGTC. It specifies CASSTGQGPSYEQYV.

V and J are TRBV6-1 and TRBJ2-7; D might be TRBD2 (5 bases). CDR1 and CDR2 from the germline V gene are MNHNS and SASEGT. This CDR3 has 13 amino acids. The germline V and J ends were trimmed by 3 bases and 3 bases, with 9 bases remaining between them. The DNA for the CDR3 is TGTGCCAGCAGTGAGATTCGGGGCTACGAGCAGTACGTC. Translated: CASSEIRGYEQYV.

This clone has only one observation. The genes are TRBV7-2 and TRBJ1-2; weak D call: TRBD1 (5 bases). Looked up from germline, CDR1 is SGHTA and CDR2 is FQGNSA. The CDR3 has 13 residues. V was clipped by 3 bases and J by 4 bases, with 9 bases between them. The chain's CDR3 is CASSLTESYGYTF. The CDR3 nucleotides are TGTGCCAGCAGCTTGACAGAATCCTATGGCTACACCTTC.

This clone showed up just once. The chain has TRBV27 and TRBJ2-7; TRBD1 agrees at 7 bases. Trimming took 5 bases from V and 3 from J; bases not matched to a gene: 7. This CDR3 has 14 residues. Germline V CDR1 and CDR2: MNHEY, SMNVEV (reference sequence). The CDR3 region is CASSPRTGGYEQYV. As DNA, the CDR3 is TGTGCCAGCAGTCCCCGGACAGGTGGCTACGAGCAGTACGTC.

There are a few counts of this clone. The chain joins TRBV2 to TRBJ2-2, with 7 bases aligning to TRBD2. The germline gives CDR1 SNHLY, CDR2 FYNNEI. CDR3 size: 13 residues. The junction had 4 bases not matched to a gene; V was cut back by 6 bases and J by 6 bases. CDR3 bases: TGTGCCAGCAGAGCGGGGTGGGCCGGGGAGCTGTTTTTT. It translates to CASRAGWAGELFF.

This chain links TRBV11-3 with TRBJ2-7, with 7 bases identical to TRBD1. CDR1 is SGHNT and CDR2 is YENEEA in the germline V gene. V lost 4 bases, J lost 3 bases, and 21 bases stayed unmatched. The CDR3 contains 19 residues. CDR3: CASSSPFRPSPTGIYEQYV. DNA for the CDR3: TGTGCCAGCAGCTCTCCTTTTCGACCCTCTCCGACAGGGATCTACGAGCAGTACGTC.

The gene calls are TRBV19 and TRBJ1-1; TRBD1 matches at 8 bases. Per germline, CDR1 LNHDA and CDR2 SQIVND (reference sequence). This CDR3 is built from 15 residues. Unmatched junction bases numbered 8, after V lost 7 bases and J lost 1 base. As DNA, the CDR3 is TGTGCCAGTACCATCATAGGGACAGGGAACACTGAAGCTTTCTTT. Translated, it gives CASTIIGTGNTEAFF. Filled out from reference TRBV19 and TRBJ1-1, the complete variable domain reads DGGITQSPKYLFRKEGQNVTLSCEQNLNHDAMYWYRQDPGQGLRLIYYSQIVNDFQKGDIAEGYSVSREKKESFPLTVTSAQKNPTAFYLCASTIIGTGNTEAFFGQGTRLTVV.

This sequence joins TRBV9 and TRBJ2-1; 7 positions agree with TRBD1. The V gene end was trimmed by 0 bases and the J gene end by 4 bases; junction bases not matched to a gene: 7. The CDR3 contains 16 residues. CDR1 SGDLS and CDR2 YYNGEE come from the germline V gene. In DNA, the CDR3 is TGTGCCAGCAGCGTAGCTGGGGCAGGGGGATACAATGAGCAGTTCTTC. Protein: CASSVAGAGGYNEQFF.

This chain links TRBV24-1 with TRBJ2-7, with D perhaps TRBD1 (6 bases). This CDR3 has 15 residues. CDR1 is KGHDR and CDR2 is SFDVKD in the germline V gene. Trimming took off 4 bases at V and 0 bases at J, with 12 bases between the two ends. CDR3 coding DNA: TGTGCCACCAGTGACCCGGACAGTTGCTCCTACGAGCAGTACGTC. Its protein product is CATSDPDSCSYEQYV.

This sequence joins TRBV5-6 and TRBJ1-2; 7 bases are a match to TRBD1. CDR1 and CDR2 from the germline V gene are SGHDT and YYEEEE. V was clipped by 2 bases and J by 8 bases; unmatched bases: 12. The CDR3 is made up of 15 amino acids. The CDR3 coding sequence is TGTGCCAGCAGCTTTCTAGACAGGGCCCCTATCGGCTACACCTTC. Its protein product is CASSFLDRAPIGYTF.

The V call is TRBV7-8, the J call TRBJ2-5; the match to TRBD2 covers 10 bases. Germline values: CDR1 SGHVS, CDR2 FQNEAQ. V lost 1 base and J lost 2; bases outside the gene matches: 7. The CDR3 loop spans 17 amino acids. The CDR3 region is CASSLVLAGVTQETQYF. The CDR3 DNA reads TGTGCCAGCAGCTTAGTCCTAGCGGGGGTTACGCAAGAGACCCAGTACTTC.